This T cell receptor (beta chain) was obtained from a study of cytomegalovirus exposure and HLA in healthy donors. V lost 2 bases to trimming and J lost 3 bases; unmatched junction nucleotides: 3. In germline, CDR1 is GTSNPN, CDR2 SVGIG (reference sequence). The CDR3 spans 13 residues. The primer mix had 60 Vbeta and 13 Jbeta primers. The assay was immunoSEQ multiplex PCR, and TCRdb's table has in-frame clones only and misses some. The sample includes 95,000 to 100,000 clones, 60% to 85% of them seen just once. The V gene is TRBV30, the J gene TRBJ2-7; 8 bases line up with TRBD2. The sequence derives from a man aged 45-65 years in good health and CMV-seronegative. The sequenced sample consisted of PBMCs. The CDR3 spells CAWSLAGGYEQYF. The CDR3 DNA sequence: TGTGCCTGGAGTCTTGCGGGGGGCTACGAGCAGTACTTC.